This TCR beta chain was sequenced during a study of blood T cell repertoires in COVID-19. As processed by the authors: For nucleated cells, counts were estimated from reference gene primer amplification. The assay was immunoSEQ multiplex PCR, and TCRdb's table has in-frame clones only and misses some. V, J and clone size are those of that table, while D and trimming were read from the DNA. In the table there are 390,000 or so clones, over 75% of which are singletons. Seattle enrolled patients during active infection and tracked them longitudinally. Germline V gives CDR1 SGHDT, CDR2 YYEEEE. The CDR3 is made up of 16 amino acids. Between the trimmed V and J ends, which lost 2 bases and 3 bases, there was a span of 14 bases.

The sequence derives from a woman between 25 and 40 years old with COVID-19, enrolled during active disease. The sample comprised peripheral blood. The genes are TRBV5-6 and TRBJ2-2, with a possible D match to TRBD2 (6 bases). CDR3 sequence (DNA): TGTGCCAGCAGCTTCATCCCGGGAGCGGACACCGGGGAGCTGTTTTTT. Its translation is CASSFIPGADTGELFF.